This T cell receptor beta chain was captured by sequencing in a study of T cell responses to AZD1222 COVID-19 vaccine. Findings and limits, study-wide: There were vaccine-associated CD4 TCRs across spike, dominant at 160-218 and 743-854. Nearly half of spike-specific TCRs reportedly target unmutated variant regions. No day 14 peak samples; only post-peak repertoires were characterized.

Repertoires were generated with immunoSEQ multiplex PCR, while TCRdb's copy carries only in-frame clones and drops some. The sample yields about 150,000 clones, roughly nine tenths seen once. The CDR3 contains 15 residues. As regards this clone: Its antigen is currently unknown.

The receptor was isolated from an adult in good health. The input for sequencing was peripheral blood, taken on day 0 of AZD1222 vaccination. This chain links TRBV21-1 with TRBJ2-7; TRBD1, the D gene given by the table, was not confirmed from the DNA. TRBV21-1 is flagged as a pseudogene. The CDR3 region is CASSKGGTGEVEQYF. The DNA for the CDR3 is TGTGCCAGCAGCAAAGGAGGGACAGGGGAGGTCGAGCAGTACTTC.